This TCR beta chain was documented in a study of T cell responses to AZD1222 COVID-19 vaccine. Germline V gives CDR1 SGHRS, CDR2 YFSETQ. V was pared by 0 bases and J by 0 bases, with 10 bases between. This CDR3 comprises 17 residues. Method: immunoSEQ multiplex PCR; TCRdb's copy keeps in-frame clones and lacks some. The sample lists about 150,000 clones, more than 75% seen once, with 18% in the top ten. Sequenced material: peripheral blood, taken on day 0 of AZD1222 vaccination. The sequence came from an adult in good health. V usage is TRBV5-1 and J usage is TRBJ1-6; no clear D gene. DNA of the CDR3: TGCGCCAGCAGCTTGGCCCCGATGGGCTCCTATAATTCACCCCTCCACTTT. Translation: CASSLAPMGSYNSPLHF.